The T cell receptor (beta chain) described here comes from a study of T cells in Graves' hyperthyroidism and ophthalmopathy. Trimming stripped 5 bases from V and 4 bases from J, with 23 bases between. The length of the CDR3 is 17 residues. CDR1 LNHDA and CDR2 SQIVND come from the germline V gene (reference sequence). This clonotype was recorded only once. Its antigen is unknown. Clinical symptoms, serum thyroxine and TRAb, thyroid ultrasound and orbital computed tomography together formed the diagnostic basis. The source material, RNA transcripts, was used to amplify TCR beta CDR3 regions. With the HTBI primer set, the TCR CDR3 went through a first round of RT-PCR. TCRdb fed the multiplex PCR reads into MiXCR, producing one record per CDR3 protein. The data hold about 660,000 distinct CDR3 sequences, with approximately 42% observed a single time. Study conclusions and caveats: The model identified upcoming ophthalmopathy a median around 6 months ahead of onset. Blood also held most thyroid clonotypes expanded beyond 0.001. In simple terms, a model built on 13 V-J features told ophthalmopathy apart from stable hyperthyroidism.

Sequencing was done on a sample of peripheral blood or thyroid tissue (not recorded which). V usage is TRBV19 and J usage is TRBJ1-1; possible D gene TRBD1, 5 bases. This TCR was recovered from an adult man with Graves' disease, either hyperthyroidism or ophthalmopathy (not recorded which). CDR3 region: CASSSGGIIGTVTEAFF. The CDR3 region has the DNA TGTGCCAGTAGTTCGGGGGGGATTATTGGTACGGTCACTGAAGCTTTCTTT.